The next 13 T cell receptor beta chains were all read from a single sample in a study of spatial heterogeneity in lung cancer. Specified time point: sample taken at primary tumor resection. Unsorted whole RNA samples from tumor, nontumor lung or frozen PBMC were sequenced. TCRdb used MiXCR to reprocess the 5' RACE reads, holding one entry per CDR3 protein. The sample lists approximately 47,000 distinct CDR3 sequences; 7.5% to 8% were seen once. The sample consisted of PBMCs, taken at surgery. The receptor source for this set is a female donor with early-stage non-small cell lung cancer.

In this sample, this clonotype turned up many times. The J gene is TRBJ2-1, the V gene TRBV12-5, with no clear D. V lost 1 base and J 8 bases, leaving 3 bases between the germline ends. The CDR3 runs 11 residues. In germline, CDR1 is LGHNT, CDR2 FRNRAP. The CDR3 nucleotides are TGTGCTAGTGGTTTGGAGTATGAGCAGTTCTTC. Its protein product is CASGLEYEQFF.

This clonotype was seen many times. The junction departs from the called germline gene at one end, perhaps through a read error. The chain is built from TRBV2 and TRBJ2-5; unclear D gene. Germline V gene data show CDR1 as SNHLY and CDR2 as FYNNEI. This CDR3 region has 12 residues. Written as DNA, the CDR3 is TGTGTCAGCGTGAGTTTTGAAGAGACCCAGTACTTC. It is translated as CVSVSFEETQYF.

This clonotype came up many times. V usage is TRBV27 and J usage is TRBJ2-3, with D perhaps TRBD1 (5 bases). The germline gives CDR1 MNHEY, CDR2 SMNVEV (reference sequence). Trimming took off 7 bases at V and 0 bases at J, with 14 bases between the two ends. The CDR3 has 15 residues. This chain's CDR3 is CASTLQDPSTDTQYF. Written as DNA, the CDR3 is TGTGCCAGCACCTTACAGGACCCTAGCACAGATACGCAGTATTTT.

The gene calls are TRBV4-2 and TRBJ1-5; tentatively, D is TRBD1 (6 bases). Germline V gene data show CDR1 as LGHNA and CDR2 as YNFKEQ. V shed 1 base and J shed 5 bases, with 9 bases lying between them. The CDR3 totals 14 residues. The CDR3 nucleotides read TGTGCCAGCAGCCAAGCAGGGGAGGATCAGCCCCAGCATTTT. Protein product: CASSQAGEDQPQHF.

Regarding this clonotype: It is unclear where the CDR3 begins or ends on the DNA, so no DNA is shown, and the CDR3 is as TCRdb lists it. The chain couples TRBV12-3 or TRBV12-4 to TRBJ1-2; the table's D call TRBD1 went unverified against the DNA. The CDR3 spans 15 residues, counting both ends. The CDR3 protein is CASSFATGIAIGRTF.

This sequence joins TRBV4-1 and TRBJ2-3; D not resolved. V was shortened by 1 base and J by 4 bases, with 9 bases between the two germline ends. Germline values: CDR1 MGHRA, CDR2 YSYEKL. This CDR3 has 14 amino acids. The CDR3 here is CASSQGGKADTQYF. The CDR3 nucleotides are TGCGCCAGCAGCCAAGGTGGAAAGGCAGATACGCAGTATTTT.

Ten or more counts support this clonotype. The rearrangement uses TRBV6-1 and TRBJ1-1; the match to TRBD1 covers 7 bases. The CDR3 runs 15 residues. In germline, CDR1 is MNHNS, CDR2 SASEGT. V lost 5 bases and J lost 5; bases outside the gene matches: 11. CDR3 residues: CASSSFTGAGTEAFF. As DNA, the CDR3 is TGTGCCAGCAGTTCATTCACAGGGGCGGGAACTGAAGCTTTCTTT.

At least ten counts were recorded for this clonotype. The genes are TRBV18 and TRBJ2-7; TRBD1 matches 11 bases. The CDR3 is 14 residues long. The ends lost 8 bases at V and 7 bases at J; junction bases unmatched: 10. Looked up from germline, CDR1 is KGHSH and CDR2 is LQKENI. The CDR3 DNA follows: TGTGCCAGCCTTCCCGGGACAGGGGGTCGTGAGCAGTACTTC. Its protein product is CASLPGTGGREQYF.

The V call is TRBV6-2 or TRBV6-3, the J call TRBJ2-1; D gene uncertain. The V end lost 3 bases, the J end lost 8 bases, and 14 bases lay between the germline ends. This CDR3 has 14 amino acids. Germline CDR1 and CDR2: MNHEY and SVGEGT. The CDR3 DNA is TGTGCCAGCAGTTATTTGACGTATGGAGATGAGCAGTTCTTC. Its translation is CASSYLTYGDEQFF.

The rearrangement uses TRBV6-1 and TRBJ1-1, with 7 bases aligning to TRBD1. The J segment lost 0 bases and the V segment lost 2 bases, leaving 6 bases of the junction unmatched. The CDR3 extends over 16 amino acids. CDR1 and CDR2 (germline): MNHNS, SASEGT. The CDR3 region is CASSERTGHMNTEAFF. CDR3 in DNA: TGTGCCAGCAGTGAAAGGACAGGTCATATGAACACTGAAGCTTTCTTT.

The J gene is TRBJ2-1, the V gene TRBV6-2 or TRBV6-3, with unresolved D. The germline V gene encodes CDR1 MNHEY and CDR2 SVGEGT. There are 14 residues in the CDR3. Trimming cost V 2 bases and J 5 bases, with 10 bases left between them. The CDR3 is CASSYPTPNNEQFF. The CDR3 nucleotides are TGTGCCAGCAGTTACCCCACTCCCAACAATGAGCAGTTCTTC.

This clonotype came up a few times. The V call is TRBV9, the J call TRBJ2-1, with 11 bases lining up with TRBD1. The V gene end was trimmed by 0 bases and the J gene end by 7 bases; junction bases not matched to a gene: 6. This CDR3 contains 16 residues. Per germline, CDR1 SGDLS and CDR2 YYNGEE. DNA of the CDR3: TGTGCCAGCAGCGTAGTGGGGACAGGGGGTGGAAATGAGCAGTTCTTC. It codes for CASSVVGTGGGNEQFF.

This clonotype was detected ten times or more. The rearrangement links TRBV9 to TRBJ1-2; D possibly corresponds to TRBD1 (5 bases). CDR1 is SGDLS and CDR2 is YYNGEE in the germline V gene. CDR3 length: 13 residues. Trimming removed 2 bases at V and 6 bases at J, with 11 bases between. This CDR3 is CASSVGARDGYTF. The CDR3 DNA sequence: TGTGCCAGCAGCGTGGGAGCCAGGGATGGCTACACCTTC.